The 7 T cell receptor beta chains in this list originate from one sample, sequenced in a study of cytomegalovirus exposure and HLA in healthy donors. The PCR contained 60 Vbeta and 13 Jbeta primers. Sequencing was performed with immunoSEQ multiplex PCR; in TCRdb, only in-frame clones are kept and a portion is missing. The sample has 150,000 to 200,000 clones, 82% seen once; the top ten hold about 0.89%. The sequenced sample consisted of PBMCs. These receptors were taken from a girl aged 2 to 9 in good health and CMV-seropositive.

The chain has TRBV9 and TRBJ2-2, with D maybe TRBD2 (5 bases). Germline V gives CDR1 SGDLS, CDR2 YYNGEE. Trimming left V 0 bases short and J 9 bases short, with 21 bases between. The CDR3 contains 17 residues. CDR3 residues: CASSVAPVSGGHRELFF. The CDR3 coding sequence is TGTGCCAGCAGCGTAGCCCCGGTGAGCGGAGGTCACCGGGAGCTGTTTTTT.

The chain has TRBV4-1 and TRBJ1-4; possible D gene TRBD1, 6 bases. Between the trimmed V and J ends, which lost 5 bases and 8 bases, there was a span of 12 bases. Germline values: CDR1 MGHRA, CDR2 YSYEKL. The CDR3 is 13 amino acids. The DNA of the CDR3 is TGCGCCAGCAGCAGTTCTACAGGGGAAAAACTGTTTTTT. It translates to CASSSSTGEKLFF.

The J gene is TRBJ1-2, the V gene TRBV5-1; tentatively, D is TRBD1 (5 bases). The CDR3 extends over 17 amino acids. The V and J ends lost 4 bases and 4 bases respectively, with 23 bases between them. Per the germline V gene, CDR1 is SGHRS and CDR2 is YFSETQ. The CDR3 reads CASSPRRQIQDTYGYTF. CDR3 sequence (DNA): TGCGCCAGCAGCCCACGCCGCCAGATACAGGACACCTATGGCTACACCTTC.

This clone was seen a handful of times. The chain uses TRBV30 and TRBJ2-1; TRBD2 is a possible D gene (6 bases). This CDR3 contains 15 residues. The germline CDR1 and CDR2 sequences are GTSNPN and SVGIG (reference sequence). Between the trimmed V and J ends, which lost 4 bases and 2 bases, there was a span of 15 bases. The CDR3 nucleotides are TGTGCCTGGAACGATATCAGCGGGCCCTACAATGAGCAGTTCTTC. Residues: CAWNDISGPYNEQFF.

The chain links TRBV7-9 to TRBJ2-5; 13 nucleotides line up with TRBD2. Trimming cost V 3 bases and J 5 bases; bases outside gene matches: 6. The CDR3 is 16 residues long. CDR1 and CDR2 (germline): SEHNR, FQNEAQ (reference sequence). The CDR3 DNA reads as TGTGCCAGCAGCTTTCCGGGACTAGCGGGAAAGGAGACCCAGTACTTC. Translating it yields CASSFPGLAGKETQYF.

The chain uses TRBV30 and TRBJ1-3; 9 bases align to TRBD1. The CDR3 is 13 residues long. Germline values: CDR1 GTSNPN, CDR2 SVGIG (reference sequence). Trimming removed 4 bases from V and 4 bases from J; junction bases left unmatched: 2. CDR3 region: CAWTGTGGNTIYF. The CDR3, as DNA: TGTGCCTGGACCGGGACAGGGGGAAACACCATATATTTT.

In this sample, this clone turned up once. The chain couples TRBV30 to TRBJ2-2; TRBD2 matches at 7 bases. Germline lookup yields CDR1 GTSNPN and CDR2 SVGIG (reference sequence). V lost 1 base, J lost 1 base, and 6 bases stayed unmatched. The CDR3 consists of 16 residues. Here the CDR3 DNA reads TGTGCCTGGAGTGGAGTAGCGGGCCGGAACACCGGGGAGCTGTTTTTT. Its translation: CAWSGVAGRNTGELFF. Filled out from reference TRBV30 and TRBJ2-2, the complete variable domain reads SQTIHQWPATLVQPVGSPLSLECTVEGTSNPNLYWYRQAAGRGLQLLFYSVGIGQISSEVPQNLSASRPQDRQFILSSKKLLLSDSGFYLCAWSGVAGRNTGELFFGEGSRLTVL.